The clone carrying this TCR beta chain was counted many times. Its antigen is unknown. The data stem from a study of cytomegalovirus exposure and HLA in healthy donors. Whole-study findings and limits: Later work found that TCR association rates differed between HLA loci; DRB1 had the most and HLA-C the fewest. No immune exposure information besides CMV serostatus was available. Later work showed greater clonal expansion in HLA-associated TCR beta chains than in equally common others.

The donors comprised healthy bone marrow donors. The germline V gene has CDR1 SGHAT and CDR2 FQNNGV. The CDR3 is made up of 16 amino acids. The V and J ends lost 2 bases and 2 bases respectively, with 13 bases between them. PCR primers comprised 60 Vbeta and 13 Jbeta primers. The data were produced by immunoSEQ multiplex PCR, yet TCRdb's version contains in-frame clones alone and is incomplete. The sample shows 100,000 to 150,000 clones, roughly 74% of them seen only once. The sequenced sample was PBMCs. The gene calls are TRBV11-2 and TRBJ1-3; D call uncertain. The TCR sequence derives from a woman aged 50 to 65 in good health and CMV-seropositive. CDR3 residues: CASSLLRGRTGNTIYF. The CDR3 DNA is TGTGCCAGCAGCTTATTACGAGGTCGGACTGGAAACACCATATATTTT.